A selection of T cell receptor beta chains follows, all from one sample in a study of T cell responses to AZD1222 COVID-19 vaccine. Libraries were prepared by immunoSEQ multiplex PCR; TCRdb keeps only in-frame clonotypes and omits some of them. The sample holds about 100,000 clones, about 83% seen once. Sequencing was performed on peripheral blood, taken on day 0 of AZD1222 vaccination. These receptors were taken from an adult in good health. CDR3s include the opening cysteine and the closing phenylalanine or tryptophan. A D gene is named only where the DNA matches it firmly. Rows give clone size only sometimes, using once, few, many, or a class for an expanded clone.

>.|15|TRBV10-1|TRBD1|TRBJ1-3
CASGGTGPPPETIYF
TGCGCCAGCGGAGGGACAGGGCCCCCTCCGGAGACCATATATTTT
>.|13|TRBV24-1|.|TRBJ1-2
CATSENGGYGYTF
TGTGCCACCAGTGAGAACGGGGGCTATGGCTACACCTTC
>.|14|TRBV4-2|.|TRBJ2-3
CASSGGISTDTQYF
TGTGCCAGCAGTGGCGGGATTAGTACAGATACGCAGTATTTT
>.|10|TRBV12-3/TRBV12-4|TRBD1|TRBJ1-2
CAQGVRGYTF
TGTGCACAGGGGGTCCGCGGCTACACCTTC
>.|16|TRBV3-1/TRBV3-2|.|TRBJ2-1
CASSPRSGDSYNEQFF
TGTGCCAGCAGCCCCCGCTCGGGGGACTCCTACAATGAGCAGTTCTTC
>few|17|TRBV7-8|TRBD2|TRBJ2-7
CASSRGASGREYYEQYF
TGTGCCAGCAGCCGAGGGGCCAGCGGGAGGGAGTACTACGAGCAGTACTTC
>.|18|TRBV5-1|.|TRBJ1-4
CASSLAFGGQTTNEKLFF
TGCGCCAGCAGCTTGGCCTTTGGGGGGCAGACGACTAATGAAAAACTGTTTTTT
>.|13|TRBV27|.|TRBJ1-2
CASSGTHNYGYTF
TGTGCCAGCAGCGGAACCCATAACTATGGCTACACCTTC
>once|13|TRBV5-1|.|TRBJ1-1
CASRDRSGTEAFF
TGCGCCAGCAGGGACCGCTCGGGCACTGAAGCTTTCTTT
>.|13|TRBV6-5|.|TRBJ2-5
CATTRDPQETQYF
TGTGCCACAACTCGGGACCCACAAGAGACCCAGTACTTC
>.|15|TRBV5-4|TRBD1|TRBJ1-2
CASSKRDSGNYGYTF
TGTGCCAGCAGCAAAAGGGACAGCGGGAACTATGGCTACACCTTC
>.|12|TRBV29-1|TRBD2|TRBJ2-7
CSVYGREVEQYF
TGCAGCGTTTACGGACGGGAGGTCGAGCAGTACTTC
>.|16|TRBV7-2|.|TRBJ1-3
CASSLVWGASGNTIYF
TGTGCCAGCAGCTTAGTCTGGGGTGCCTCTGGAAACACCATATATTTT
>.|12|TRBV10-2|.|TRBJ1-2
CASQSAGNGYTF
TGCGCCAGCCAATCGGCGGGTAACGGCTACACCTTC
>.|15|TRBV5-4|TRBD1|TRBJ2-5
CASSTRQTGSETQYF
TGTGCCAGCAGCACCAGGCAGACAGGGTCAGAGACCCAGTACTTC
>.|15|TRBV5-1|TRBD1|TRBJ1-2
CASSLDGTVIYGYTF
TGCGCCAGCAGCTTGGACGGGACAGTCATCTATGGCTACACCTTC
>.|15|TRBV24-1|.|TRBJ1-5
CATSDATGSNQPQHF
TGTGCCACCAGTGATGCGACGGGTAGCAATCAGCCCCAGCATTTT
>few|16|TRBV5-1|.|TRBJ1-1
CASSLDQSSVNTEAFF
TGCGCCAGCAGCTTGGATCAATCAAGCGTGAACACTGAAGCTTTCTTT
>.|15|TRBV11-1|.|TRBJ2-2
CASSLGFLNTGELFF
TGTGCCAGCAGCCTTGGATTTTTGAACACCGGGGAGCTGTTTTTT
>.|13|TRBV18|.|TRBJ2-5
CASSPGAGETQYF
TGTGCCAGCTCACCGGGGGCCGGGGAGACCCAGTACTTC
>.|13|TRBV5-1|.|TRBJ1-1
CARDGSSSTEAFF
TGCGCCAGAGACGGATCATCGAGCACTGAAGCTTTCTTT
>.|16|TRBV7-6|TRBD1|TRBJ2-7
CASSLSGTGYSYEQYF
TGTGCCAGCAGCTTATCCGGGACAGGGTATTCCTACGAGCAGTACTTC
>.|14|TRBV5-1|.|TRBJ2-5
CASSLGSGQETQYF
TGCGCCAGCAGCTTGGGTAGCGGTCAAGAGACCCAGTACTTC
>.|15|TRBV6-5|.|TRBJ2-7
CASSQTQSSSYEQYF
TGTGCCAGCAGTCAGACACAGTCGAGCTCCTACGAGCAGTACTTC
>.|16|TRBV18|TRBD2|TRBJ2-7
CASSRAGTSDLHEQYF
TGTGCCAGCTCACGAGCCGGGACTAGCGACCTCCACGAGCAGTACTTC
>once|14|TRBV5-1|.|TRBJ1-1
CASSLGAANTEAFF
TGCGCCAGCAGCTTGGGCGCCGCGAACACTGAAGCTTTCTTT
>.|15|TRBV5-1|.|TRBJ1-3
CASSLGQVSGNTIYF
TGCGCCAGCAGCTTGGGACAGGTCTCTGGAAACACCATATATTTT
>.|13|TRBV27|.|TRBJ1-5
CASSFNLDQPQHF
TGTGCCAGCAGTTTTAATTTGGATCAGCCCCAGCATTTT
>.|15|TRBV19|TRBD2|TRBJ2-1
CASSLEGGDYNEQFF
TGTGCCAGTAGTCTCGAGGGAGGGGATTACAATGAGCAGTTCTTC
>.|15|TRBV5-5|.|TRBJ2-3
CASSLVGLYTDTQYF
TGTGCCAGCAGCTTGGTGGGACTCTACACAGATACGCAGTATTTT
>many|18|TRBV18|TRBD2|TRBJ2-6
CASSLGGVLDAGANVLTF
TGTGCCAGCTCCCTCGGGGGGGTACTTGATGCTGGGGCCAACGTCCTGACTTTC
>once|13|TRBV10-1|.|TRBJ1-4
CASSDGTNEKLFF
TGCGCCAGCAGTGACGGAACTAATGAAAAACTGTTTTTT
>.|15|TRBV5-6|.|TRBJ1-5
CASSLGPNSNQPQHF
TGTGCCAGCAGCTTGGGACCAAATAGCAATCAGCCCCAGCATTTT